One T cell receptor (beta chain) is described in this entry. Its antigen is currently unknown. The entry originates in a study of cytomegalovirus exposure and HLA in healthy donors. Regarding the study as a whole: A later analysis found most CMV-associated TCR beta chains apparently HLA-restricted. A likely sequencing artifact accounted for one observed cluster of highly shared sequence variants. A later analysis associated some 16,000 TCR beta sequences with HLA alleles at a 0.05 false discovery rate.

With 60 Vbeta and 13 Jbeta primers, the PCR was carried out. Assay used: immunoSEQ multiplex PCR; TCRdb lists only in-frame clones, some missing. The sample has 150,000 to 200,000 clones; 75% to 90% are singletons. This CDR3 has 12 residues. CDR1 is SGHTA, CDR2 FQGNSA, per germline. The ends were cut back, 4 bases at V and 0 bases at J, with 4 bases in the middle. The rearrangement links TRBV7-2 to TRBJ2-7; D is undetermined. The source of this sequence is a human donor in good health. Sequencing was performed on PBMCs. CDR3 bases: TGTGCCAGCAGCTCCAACTCCTACGAGCAGTACTTC. Its protein product is CASSSNSYEQYF.